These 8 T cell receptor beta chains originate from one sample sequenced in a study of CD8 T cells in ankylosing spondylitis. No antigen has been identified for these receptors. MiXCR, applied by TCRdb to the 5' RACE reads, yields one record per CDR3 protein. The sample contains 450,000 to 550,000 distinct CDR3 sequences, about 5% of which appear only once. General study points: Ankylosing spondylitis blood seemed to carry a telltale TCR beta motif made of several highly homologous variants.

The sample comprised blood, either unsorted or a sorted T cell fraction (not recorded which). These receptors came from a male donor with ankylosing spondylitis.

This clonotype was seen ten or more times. CDR3 bases: TGTGCCAGCAGCTTAGGACAAATTCCGAACACTGAAGCTTTCTTT. It specifies CASSLGQIPNTEAFF. This sequence joins TRBV7-9 and TRBJ1-1; D is unresolved. The CDR3 is 15 amino acids. Germline CDR1 and CDR2: SEHNR and FQNEAQ (reference sequence). Deletions cut 1 base from V and 1 base from J, with 10 bases between.

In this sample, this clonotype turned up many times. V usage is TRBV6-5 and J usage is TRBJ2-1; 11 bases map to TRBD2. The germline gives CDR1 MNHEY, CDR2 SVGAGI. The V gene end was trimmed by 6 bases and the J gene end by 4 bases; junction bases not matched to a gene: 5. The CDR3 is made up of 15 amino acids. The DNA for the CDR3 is TGTGCCAGCAGGTTAGCGGGAGGGCCTTACAATGAGCAGTTCTTC. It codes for CASRLAGGPYNEQFF.

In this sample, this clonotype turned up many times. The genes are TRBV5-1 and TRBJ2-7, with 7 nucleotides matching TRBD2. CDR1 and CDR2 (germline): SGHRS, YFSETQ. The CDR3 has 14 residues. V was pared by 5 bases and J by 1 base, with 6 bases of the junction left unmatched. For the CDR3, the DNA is TGCGCCAGCAGGCCTAGCGGAGATTCCTACGAGCAGTACTTC. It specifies CASRPSGDSYEQYF. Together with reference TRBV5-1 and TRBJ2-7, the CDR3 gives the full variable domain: KAGVTQTPRYLIKTRGQQVTLSCSPISGHRSVSWYQQTPGQGLQFLFEYFSETQRNKGNFPGRFSGRQFSNSRSEMNVSTLELGDSALYLCASRPSGDSYEQYFGPGTRLTVT.

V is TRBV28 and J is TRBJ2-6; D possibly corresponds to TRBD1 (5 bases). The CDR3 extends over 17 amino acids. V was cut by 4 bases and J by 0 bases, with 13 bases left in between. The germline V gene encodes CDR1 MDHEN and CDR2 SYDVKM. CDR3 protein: CASSSPWGRSGANVLTF. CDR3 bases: TGTGCCAGCAGTTCCCCTTGGGGCCGCTCTGGGGCCAACGTCCTGACTTTC.

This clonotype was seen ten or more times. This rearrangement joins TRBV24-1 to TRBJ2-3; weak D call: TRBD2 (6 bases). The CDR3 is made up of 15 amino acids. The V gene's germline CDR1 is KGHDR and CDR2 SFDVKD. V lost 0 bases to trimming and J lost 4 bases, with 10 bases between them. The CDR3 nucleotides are TGTGCCACCAGTGATTTGGGGAGGTCCGCAGATACGCAGTATTTT. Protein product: CATSDLGRSADTQYF.

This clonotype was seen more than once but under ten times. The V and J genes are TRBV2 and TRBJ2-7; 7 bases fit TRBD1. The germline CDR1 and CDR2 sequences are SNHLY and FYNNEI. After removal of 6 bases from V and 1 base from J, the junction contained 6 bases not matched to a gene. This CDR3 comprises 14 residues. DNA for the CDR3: TGTGCCAGCAGATGGACAGGCGGTTCCTACGAGCAGTACTTC. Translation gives CASRWTGGSYEQYF. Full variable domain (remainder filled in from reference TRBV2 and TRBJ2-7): EPEVTQTPSHQVTQMGQEVILRCVPISNHLYFYWYRQILGQKVEFLVSFYNNEISEKSEIFDDQFSVERPDGSNFTLKIRSTKLEDSAMYFCASRWTGGSYEQYFGPGTRLTVT.

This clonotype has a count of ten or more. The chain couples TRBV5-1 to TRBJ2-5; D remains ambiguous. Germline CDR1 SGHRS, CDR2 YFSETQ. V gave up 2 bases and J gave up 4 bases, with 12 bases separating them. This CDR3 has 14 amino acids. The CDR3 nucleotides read TGCGCCAGCAGCTTAATCCCATCGGCAGAGACCCAGTACTTC. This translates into CASSLIPSAETQYF.

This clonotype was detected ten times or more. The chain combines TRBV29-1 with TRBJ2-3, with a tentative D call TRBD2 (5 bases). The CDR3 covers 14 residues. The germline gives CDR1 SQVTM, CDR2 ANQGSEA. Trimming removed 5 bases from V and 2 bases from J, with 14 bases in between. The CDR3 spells CSVSSAAITDTQYF. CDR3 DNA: TGCAGCGTTTCCTCAGCGGCGATCACAGATACGCAGTATTTT.